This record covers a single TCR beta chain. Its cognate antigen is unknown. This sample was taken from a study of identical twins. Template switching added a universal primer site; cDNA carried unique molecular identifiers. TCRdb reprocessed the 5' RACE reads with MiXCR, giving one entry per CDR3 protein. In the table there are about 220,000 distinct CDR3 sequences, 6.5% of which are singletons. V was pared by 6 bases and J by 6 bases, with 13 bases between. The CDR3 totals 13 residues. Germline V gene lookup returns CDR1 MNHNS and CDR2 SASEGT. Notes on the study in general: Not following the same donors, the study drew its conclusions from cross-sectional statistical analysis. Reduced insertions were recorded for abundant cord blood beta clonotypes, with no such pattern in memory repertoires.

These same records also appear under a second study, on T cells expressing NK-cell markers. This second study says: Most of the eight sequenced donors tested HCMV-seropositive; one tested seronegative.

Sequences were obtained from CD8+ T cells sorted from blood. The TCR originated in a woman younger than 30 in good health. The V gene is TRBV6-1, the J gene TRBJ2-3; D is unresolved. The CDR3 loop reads CASSVDRLDTQYF. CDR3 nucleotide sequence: TGTGCCAGCAGCGTGGACCGTCTCGATACGCAGTATTTT.